The TCR beta chain under discussion was sequenced for a study of shared clonotypes between healthy human individuals. Sequencing was performed with immunoSEQ multiplex PCR; in TCRdb, only in-frame clones are kept and a portion is missing. The data contain about 2 million clones, 95% of them singletons. The sequenced sample was naive CD4+ T cells sorted from blood. Subset denoted: CD45RA+ positively selected. This sequence was found in a man younger than 35 in good health.

CDR3 sequence reads: CATSRDGSGELFF. CDR3 in DNA: TGTGCCACCAGCAGAGACGGATCCGGGGAGCTGTTTTTT. The chain joins TRBV15 to TRBJ2-2; D remains ambiguous. CDR3 length: 13 amino acids. Germline assignment: CDR1 LNHNV and CDR2 YYDKDF (reference sequence). Trimming removed 0 bases at V and 6 bases at J, with 5 bases between.